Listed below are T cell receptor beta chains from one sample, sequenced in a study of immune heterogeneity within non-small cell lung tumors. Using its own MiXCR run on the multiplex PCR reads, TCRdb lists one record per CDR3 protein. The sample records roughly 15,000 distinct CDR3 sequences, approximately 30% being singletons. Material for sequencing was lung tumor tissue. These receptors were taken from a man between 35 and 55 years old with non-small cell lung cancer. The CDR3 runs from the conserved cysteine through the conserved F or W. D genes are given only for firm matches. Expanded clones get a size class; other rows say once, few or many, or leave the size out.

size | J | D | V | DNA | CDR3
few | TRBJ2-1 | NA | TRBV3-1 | TGTGCCAGCAGCCAACCAAACCCAGGGGTCTGGAAGAATGAGCAGTTCTTC | CASSQPNPGVWKNEQFF
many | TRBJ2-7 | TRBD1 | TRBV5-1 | TGCGCCAGCAGCTTATTAGAAGGGGGCAGGGGCTACGAGCAGTACTTC | CASSLLEGGRGYEQYF
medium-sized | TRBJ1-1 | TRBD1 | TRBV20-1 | TGCAGTGTACTTCAGGGGGCCACTGAAGCTTTCTTT | CSVLQGATEAFF
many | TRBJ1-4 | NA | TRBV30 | TGTGCCTGGCGACCGGCAGGTACTAATGAAAAACTGTTTTTT | CAWRPAGTNEKLFF
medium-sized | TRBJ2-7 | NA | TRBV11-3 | TGTGCCAGCAGCTTTAGGCAGAAAAGCTCCTACGAGCAGTACTTC | CASSFRQKSSYEQYF
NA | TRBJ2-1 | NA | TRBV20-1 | TGCAGTGCTAGCGGCAGCAGCTATTACAATGAGCAGTTCTTC | CSASGSSYYNEQFF
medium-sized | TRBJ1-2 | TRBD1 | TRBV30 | TGTGCCTGGAGTCCCTTAGGGACAGGGAACTATGGCTACACCTTC | CAWSPLGTGNYGYTF
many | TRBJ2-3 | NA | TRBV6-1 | TGTGCCAGCAGGACCCGGGACACATCCACCTCAGATACGCAGTATTTT | CASRTRDTSTSDTQYF
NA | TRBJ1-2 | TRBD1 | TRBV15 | TGTGCCACCAGCAGCCCAGGACAGGGTTCGATAGACTATGGCTACACCTTC | CATSSPGQGSIDYGYTF
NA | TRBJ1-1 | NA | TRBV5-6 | TGTGCCAGCAGCTGGGACCTAGGACGGAACACTGAAGCTTTCTTT | CASSWDLGRNTEAFF
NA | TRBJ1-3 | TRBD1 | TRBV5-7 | TGTGCCAGCACCTTAACACTGGACAGGGCGGTACACACCATATATTTT | CASTLTLDRAVHTIYF
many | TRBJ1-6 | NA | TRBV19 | TGTGCCAGTAGTATCGGGGGAGCTAATTCACCCCTCCACTTT | CASSIGGANSPLHF
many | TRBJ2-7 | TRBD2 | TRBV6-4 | TGTGCCAGCAGCTTCCCGGGACTAGACTACGAGCAGTACTTC | CASSFPGLDYEQYF
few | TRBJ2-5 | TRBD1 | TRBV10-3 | TGTGCCATCAGTGGGGACAGGGGAATGGAGACCCAGTACTTC | CAISGDRGMETQYF
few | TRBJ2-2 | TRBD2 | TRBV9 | TGTGCCAGCAGCGTAAGCTCTAGCGGACACACCGGGGAGCTGTTTTTT | CASSVSSSGHTGELFF
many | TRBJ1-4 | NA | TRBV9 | TGTGCCAGCAGCGTTTCGACAGGCCTTGCAACTAATGAAAAACTGTTTTTT | CASSVSTGLATNEKLFF
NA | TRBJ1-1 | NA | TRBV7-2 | TGTGCCAGAAGCTTATGGTCCGGGATTGAAGCTTTCTTT | CARSLWSGIEAFF
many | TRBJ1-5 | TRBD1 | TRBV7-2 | TGTGCCAGCAGCTTAGTCGGGACACAGGGGTGGGATTTTCAGCCCCAGCATTTT | CASSLVGTQGWDFQPQHF
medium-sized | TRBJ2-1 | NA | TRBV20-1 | TGCAGTGCTAGAGATCTTGCTAGCAACAGTGAGCAGTTCTTC | CSARDLASNSEQFF
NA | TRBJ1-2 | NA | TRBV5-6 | TGTGCCAGCTGCCGGGACCGCCGTTTCGATGGCTACACCTTC | CASCRDRRFDGYTF
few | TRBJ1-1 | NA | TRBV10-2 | TGCGCCAGCAGTGAGAGGGGGGGGACTGAAGCTTTCTTT | CASSERGGTEAFF
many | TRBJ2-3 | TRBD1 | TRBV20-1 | TGCAGTGCTCGCGGGACAGGGGGCACAGATACGCAGTATTTT | CSARGTGGTDTQYF
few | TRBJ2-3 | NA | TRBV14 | TGTGCCAGCAGCCGTGACCGGCCCACAGATACGCAGTATTTT | CASSRDRPTDTQYF
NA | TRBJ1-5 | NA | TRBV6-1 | TGTGCCAGCACCTCCCTAGGGGGCAATCAGCCCCAGCATTTT | CASTSLGGNQPQHF
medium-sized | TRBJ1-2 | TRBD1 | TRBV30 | TGTGCCTGGAAAGAAACAGGGGGCGGCTACACCTTC | CAWKETGGGYTF
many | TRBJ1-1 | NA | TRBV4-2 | TGTGCCAGCAGCCAAGGGGGGAATTCGAACACTGAAGCTTTCTTT | CASSQGGNSNTEAFF
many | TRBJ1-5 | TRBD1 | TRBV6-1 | TGTGCCAGCAGTCCCGGGACAGGGGAAAGGGCCCAGCATTTT | CASSPGTGERAQHF